The present T cell receptor beta chain was sequenced within a study of blood T cells in healthy people across ages. Study findings and constraints: Diversity was higher, and naive CD4+ cells more numerous, in long-lived donors than in aged donors. Per million T cells, TCR beta diversity dropped about linearly as age rose.

CDR1 SGHTA and CDR2 FQGNSA come from the germline V gene. Germline trimming cut 1 base from V and 13 bases from J; bases unmatched to any gene: 16. This CDR3 is built from 16 residues. Using a J-beta primer mix together with a sample-barcoded 5' primer, a second PCR was run for about 6 to 12 cycles. All cDNA molecules were each tagged by a template-switch adaptor with 12 random nucleotides. One entry per CDR3 protein results from TCRdb running MiXCR on the 5' RACE reads. The sample contains some 1.5 million distinct CDR3 sequences, 28% of which appear only once. Collection of around 10 milliliters of peripheral blood was performed for each donor. This clonotype has a single count. Its antigen is not identified.

The chain joins TRBV7-2 to TRBJ2-4, with 7 bases aligning to TRBD1. The TCR was taken from a woman in her thirties in good health. Sequenced material: blood. Written as DNA, the CDR3 is TGTGCCAGCAGCTTAGAATGGGGCAGGGGGAACAATGAGCAGTACTTC. Protein sequence: CASSLEWGRGNNEQYF.